This is a list of T cell receptor beta chains from one sample in a study of shared clonotypes between healthy human individuals. Only in-frame clones appear in the TCRdb table, and some are missing; sequencing was by immunoSEQ multiplex PCR. The repertoire holds roughly 530,000 clones, almost 97% seen once, with approximately 0.06% in the top ten. The specimen sequenced was naive CD4+ T cells sorted from blood. The receptors shown here come from a woman aged 25 to 39 in good health. Each CDR3 is given with its conserved first and last residue. D genes are given only for firm matches. Not every row has a clone size; where given, it reads once, few, many or a size class.

-	TRBV19	TRBD2	TRBJ2-1	TGTGCCAGTAGTCTGCCCGGTAGCGGGAGGCCAAATGAGCAGTTCTTC	CASSLPGSGRPNEQFF
-	TRBV28	-	TRBJ1-3	TGTGCCAGCAGCACCGCCTCACCAGGGTTAGGAAACACCATATATTTT	CASSTASPGLGNTIYF
-	TRBV27	-	TRBJ1-1	TGTGCCAGCAAGACGGGAGGGCTAGTCACTGAAGCTTTCTTT	CASKTGGLVTEAFF
-	TRBV7-6	TRBD2	TRBJ2-2	TGTGCCAGCAGACGACTAGCCGTTGGCACCGGGGAGCTGTTTTTT	CASRRLAVGTGELFF
once	TRBV5-1	-	TRBJ2-7	TGCGCCAGCAGCTTGGGGCAACCGGGCTCCTACGAGCAGTACTTC	CASSLGQPGSYEQYF
-	TRBV28	-	TRBJ2-3	TGTGCCAGCAGGCAGACGACTACCCCGGCCACGCAGTATTTT	CASRQTTTPATQYF
-	TRBV15	-	TRBJ2-4	TGTGCCACCAGCAGAGATTTTAGGGAGAGAGGTGCCATTCAGTACTTC	CATSRDFRERGAIQYF
-	TRBV10-3	-	TRBJ2-3	TGTGCCATCAGTGGGGAGAACGCGGATACGCAGTATTTT	CAISGENADTQYF
-	TRBV19	TRBD1	TRBJ1-1	TGTGCCAGTAGTAAATCGACAGGGACGAACACTGAAGCTTTCTTT	CASSKSTGTNTEAFF
-	TRBV7-9	TRBD1	TRBJ2-7	TGTGCCAGCAGCTCACTGTCCGGGACAGGGAACTACGAGCAGTACTTC	CASSSLSGTGNYEQYF
-	TRBV6-6	-	TRBJ1-1	TGTGCCAGCACTTACGGGGGCACTGAAGCTTTCTTT	CASTYGGTEAFF
once	TRBV7-9	TRBD1	TRBJ2-6	TGTGCCAGCAGCTTAGGACAGGGGATCTCTTTGGCCAACGTCCTGACTTTC	CASSLGQGISLANVLTF
once	TRBV5-1	-	TRBJ1-6	TGCGCCAGCAGCTTAGGGCAGGGATTGAATTCACCCCTCCACTTT	CASSLGQGLNSPLHF
-	TRBV5-1	-	TRBJ2-5	TGCGCCAGCAGCTTGGGGGGTGGAAGCGGGCAGTACTTC	CASSLGGGSGQYF
-	TRBV5-6	-	TRBJ1-4	TGTGCCAGCAGCTCTCGACAGCTGGGGGAAAAACTGTTTTTT	CASSSRQLGEKLFF
-	TRBV5-1	TRBD2	TRBJ2-7	TGCGCCAGCAGCTTGTTGGTTAGCGGGTCAAACTACGAGCAGTACTTC	CASSLLVSGSNYEQYF
-	TRBV10-2	-	TRBJ2-5	TGCGCCAGCAGATGGGGGGGCCGGCACCAAGAGACCCAGTACTTC	CASRWGGRHQETQYF
-	TRBV7-9	TRBD1	TRBJ2-7	TGTGCCAGCAGCACCGGGACAGCCTACGAGCAGTACTTC	CASSTGTAYEQYF
-	TRBV19	TRBD2	TRBJ2-3	TGTGCCAGTAGTAAAATACTAGCGCCGCAGGGAGATACGCAGTATTTT	CASSKILAPQGDTQYF
-	TRBV28	-	TRBJ2-7	TGTGCCAGCATGGGCGGCTGGAGGGGGAGCTCCTACGAGCAGTACTTC	CASMGGWRGSSYEQYF
-	TRBV6-6	TRBD2	TRBJ2-7	TGTGCCAGCAGGCTAGCGGGGAGCAGCGAGCAGTACTTC	CASRLAGSSEQYF
-	TRBV2	-	TRBJ2-7	TGTGCCAGCAGTGAGATGACCGTGCAGTACTTC	CASSEMTVQYF
-	TRBV4-1	-	TRBJ2-3	TGCGCCAGCAGCCAACCAGAAGATACGCAGTATTTT	CASSQPEDTQYF
-	TRBV28	-	TRBJ1-2	TGTGCCAGCAGTCGTAGGGGGGGCAGGAATTATGGCTACACCTTC	CASSRRGGRNYGYTF
-	TRBV27	-	TRBJ1-2	TGTGCCAGCAGATCCCAGGGGTGGGGTGGCTACACCTTC	CASRSQGWGGYTF
-	TRBV5-1	-	TRBJ2-5	TGCGCCAGCAGCTACAGGAGTTCGGAGACCCAGTACTTC	CASSYRSSETQYF
-	TRBV21-1	-	TRBJ2-7	TGTGCCAGCATCTTAGGCAGAAGCTACGAGCAGTACTTC	CASILGRSYEQYF
-	TRBV19	TRBD2	TRBJ2-3	TGTGCCAGTAGAGCTTTAGCGGGAGGTGGCACAGATACGCAGTATTTT	CASRALAGGGTDTQYF
few	TRBV29-1	-	TRBJ1-5	TGCAGCGTTGAAACTGGGATCGGGAATCAGCCCCAGCATTTT	CSVETGIGNQPQHF
-	TRBV18	-	TRBJ1-4	TGTGCCAGCTCACTGGGTTTGGGGACTAATGAAAAACTGTTTTTT	CASSLGLGTNEKLFF
-	TRBV13	TRBD1	TRBJ2-1	TGTGCCAGCAGCTTAGTTCCCGGGACAGGGATGAGGAGTGAGCAGTTCTTC	CASSLVPGTGMRSEQFF
-	TRBV7-9	-	TRBJ2-4	TGTGCCAGCAGCTTAGACGACATTCAGTACTTC	CASSLDDIQYF
once	TRBV2	TRBD1	TRBJ1-1	TGTGCCAGCAGGACAGGGTATTCTGAAGCTTTCTTT	CASRTGYSEAFF
-	TRBV18	-	TRBJ2-7	TGTGCCAGCTCACCAGTCGTTGGCAGGGTCTCCTACGAGCAGTACTTC	CASSPVVGRVSYEQYF
-	TRBV6-1	-	TRBJ1-2	TGTGCCAGCAGCGCCGACAGGCGGGGCTATGGCTACACCTTC	CASSADRRGYGYTF
-	TRBV10-3	-	TRBJ2-7	TGTGCCATCAGTGGGGGAAGCGTGGGCACCAGCTCCTACGAGCAGTACTTC	CAISGGSVGTSSYEQYF
once	TRBV2	TRBD1	TRBJ1-6	TGTGCCAGCAGTTGGACAGGACAGGATTCACCCCTCCACTTT	CASSWTGQDSPLHF
-	TRBV27	-	TRBJ2-1	TGTGCCAGCAGTAAGGACCTCGCCTGGTACAATGAGCAGTTCTTC	CASSKDLAWYNEQFF